Sequencing of this T cell receptor beta chain was carried out in a study of human T cells and chemical hapten exposure. Study summary: The study lasted roughly 26 weeks, and patients were dosed weekly with diphenylcyclopropenone on the scalp throughout.

Time point indicated: patch test 3, about 24 weeks after DPC sensitization. Treatment: therapeutic diphenylcyclopropenone sensitization with weekly scalp DPC. TCRdb called the RACE reads again in MiXCR, with one record for every CDR3 protein. The data contain about 190,000 distinct CDR3 sequences, about 25% of them seen just once; the ten biggest clones take up 2.5%. General study points: Alopecia was present in the donors, so their immune response may differ from healthy people's. TCRs at a frequency above 1 in 1000 stayed unchanged with DPC sensitization.

This clonotype has only a few counts. Antigen unknown. The specimen was whole blood, collected in connection with sensitization to the hapten diphenylcyclopropenone (DPC). The receptor comes from a woman between 40 and 50 years old with alopecia areata. Some clones in this sample may be carry-over from other donors' samples.

The CDR3 DNA is TGTGCCAGCAGCGTAGAGGCCCAGGGATTTGTGCAGTACTTC. Encoded protein: CASSVEAQGFVQYF. The genes are TRBV9 and TRBJ2-7; possibly TRBD1 for D (5 bases). The CDR3 is made up of 14 amino acids. The germline V gene has CDR1 SGDLS and CDR2 YYNGEE. V dropped 0 bases and J dropped 9 bases, with 16 bases sitting between them. Together with reference TRBV9 and TRBJ2-7, the CDR3 gives the full variable domain: DSGVTQTPKHLITATGQRVTLRCSPRSGDLSVYWYQQSLDQGLQFLIQYYNGEERAKGNILERFSAQQFPDLHSELNLSSLELGDSALYFCASSVEAQGFVQYFGPGTRLTVT.